Listed here is a single TCR beta chain. Which antigen it targets is not known. No per-base quality is available; no much larger clone lies one base away. The immunoSEQ Assay, a bias-controlled multiplex PCR, was used to amplify TCRbeta CDR3 regions from genomic DNA. The published analysis was carried out like this. The number of nucleated cells in each sample was estimated from the amplification of reference gene primers within the assay. To quantify the absolute abundance of each unique TCRbeta CDR3 rearrangement, sequence reads were collapsed and filtered. Productive Simpson clonality was computed per sample as the square root of Simpson's diversity index over productive rearrangements. TCRdb holds this immuneACCESS table with in-frame rearrangements only. Some clones are missing; in checked studies, unresolved V genes explain under half, and the rest has no known cause. V, J and clone size are those of that table, while D and trimming were read from the DNA. Counted in this sample were around 340,000 clones; around nine tenths of them appeared once. Just over 1% of the sample lies in the top ten.

V loses 4 bases at its end and J loses 11 bases; junction bases beyond the gene matches: 5. The cysteine opens and the phenylalanine closes a CDR3 of 12 amino acids. The retained sequence is limited to the CDR3, 36 bases, with the frame set at the first base. Participants in the prospective study were enrolled through a virtual design, were aged about 18 to 90 years, and lived in fewer than 30 United States geographic areas. In the prospective study, cohorts were assigned on the basis of participant-reported clinical history obtained from a screening survey and a study questionnaire. Exposed participants had been in contact, within 2 weeks of entering the study, with a person who had a PCR-confirmed or clinician-diagnosed case of COVID-19. In the prospective study, whole blood, serum and a nasopharyngeal or oropharyngeal swab were collected from each participant by mobile phlebotomists. Over a roughly two-month period, participants in the prospective study had the option of providing additional blood draws and questionnaires. Before DNA extraction, blood samples from the prospective study were shipped at room temperature or frozen.

These data belong to a study of blood T cell repertoires in COVID-19 (dated by TCRdb to the early 2020s). For the wider study: Collaborator samples came from the United States, Italy and Spain and covered acute and convalescent phases of COVID-19. Where available, HLA class I and class II types were taken from metadata supplied by the sample provider and were not determined by assay-based typing. Nearly every sample came with metadata listing a de-identified subject ID, COVID-19 status, age in years and sex. The samples were drawn from the first 160 participants of the ongoing ImmuneRACE study and from 1,254 subjects provided by 6 global collaborators. The material from the prospective study consisted of cDNA or gDNA derived from T cells, B-cell-depleted T cells, or PBMCs. The repertoires were made available in a free public database intended to serve as a resource for research on the immune response to SARS-CoV-2. The dataset comprised deeply sampled blood TCRbeta repertoires from subjects exposed to, actively infected with, or recovered from COVID-19.

Study-wide findings and limitations: How much clinical and demographic metadata was included differed by source and by participant, and the metadata was provided uncurated.

Sequencing was performed on PBMCs or T cells enriched from blood (not recorded which). This clonotype was sampled from a woman aged 25 to 45 who had been exposed to COVID-19. The V gene is TRBV12-3 or TRBV12-4 and the J gene is TRBJ2-3; 8 bases in the middle match TRBD2. CDR3 reads: CASSSQRERQYF. The sequence in DNA is TGTGCCAGCAGTTCGCAGCGGGAGAGGCAGTATTTT.